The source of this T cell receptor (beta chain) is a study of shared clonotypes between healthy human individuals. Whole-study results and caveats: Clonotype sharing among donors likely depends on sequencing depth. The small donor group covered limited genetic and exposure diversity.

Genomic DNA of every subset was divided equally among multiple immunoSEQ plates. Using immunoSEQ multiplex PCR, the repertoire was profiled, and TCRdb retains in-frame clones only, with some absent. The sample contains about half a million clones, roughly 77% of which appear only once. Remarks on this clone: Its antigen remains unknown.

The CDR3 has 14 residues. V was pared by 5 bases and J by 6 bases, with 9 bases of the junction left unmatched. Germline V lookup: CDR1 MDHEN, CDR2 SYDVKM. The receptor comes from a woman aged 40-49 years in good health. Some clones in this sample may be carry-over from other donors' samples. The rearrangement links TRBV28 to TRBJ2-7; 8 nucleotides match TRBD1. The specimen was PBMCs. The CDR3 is CASSQTGDRLEQYF. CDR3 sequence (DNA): TGTGCCAGCAGTCAGACAGGGGATCGGCTCGAGCAGTACTTC.